This T cell receptor (beta chain) is drawn from a study of T cells in Graves' hyperthyroidism and ophthalmopathy. Study context: At the time of initial diagnosis and before any treatment, peripheral blood was collected.

Findings and caveats of the study: Progression to ophthalmopathy was predicted a median of approximately seven months early.

The length of the CDR3 is 21 residues. Trimming at V came to 5 bases and at J to 5 bases, leaving 24 bases not matched to a gene. Using RNA transcripts as the source, TCR beta CDR3 regions were amplified. TCR CDR3 underwent first-round RT-PCR with the HTBI primer set. TCRdb re-analysed the multiplex PCR reads in MiXCR, keeping a single row per CDR3 protein. The repertoire holds under 300,000 distinct CDR3 sequences, with roughly 22% as singletons. This clonotype was detected only a few times. The antigen is undetermined. The clonotype comes from a man aged 30 to 45 with Graves' ophthalmopathy. The chain combines TRBV12-3 or TRBV12-4 with TRBJ2-3, with TRBD2 identical over 11 bases. Sequencing used blood. CDR3 DNA: TGTGCCAGCAGTCCCCGGAGGGGACTAGCGGCGGGAAGTGTGCCGGGAGATACGCAGTATTTT. Amino acid sequence: CASSPRRGLAAGSVPGDTQYF.